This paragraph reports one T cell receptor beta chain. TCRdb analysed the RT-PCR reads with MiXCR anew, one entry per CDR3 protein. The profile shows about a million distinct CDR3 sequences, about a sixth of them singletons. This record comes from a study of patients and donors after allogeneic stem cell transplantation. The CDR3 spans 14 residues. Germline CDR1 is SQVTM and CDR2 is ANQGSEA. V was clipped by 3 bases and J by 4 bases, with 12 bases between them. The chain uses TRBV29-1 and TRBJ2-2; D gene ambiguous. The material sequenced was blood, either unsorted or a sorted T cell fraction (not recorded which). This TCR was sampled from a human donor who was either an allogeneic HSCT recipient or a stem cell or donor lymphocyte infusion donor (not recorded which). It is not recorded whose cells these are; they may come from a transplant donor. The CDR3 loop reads CSVEVSDLTGELFF. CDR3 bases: TGCAGCGTTGAGGTCAGTGACCTCACCGGGGAGCTGTTTTTT.